This paragraph reports one TCR beta chain. What it binds is unknown. A junction end diverges from the germline sequence, so it may reflect a read error. Per germline, CDR1 SGHDN and CDR2 FVKESK. CDR3 size: 12 residues. The method was immunoSEQ multiplex PCR; TCRdb's version includes in-frame clones alone and lacks a portion of them. The table records around 37,000 clones, around 87% of them present only once. This entry is derived from a study of graft-versus-host responses after intestinal transplantation. The starting material, graft tissue, was processed to release intraepithelial and lamina propria lymphocytes. The study, taken as a whole, reports: Patients with graft-donor T cell macrochimerism had high graft-versus-host to host-versus-graft clonal ratios in allografts.

The rearrangement joins TRBV14 to TRBJ1-1; D is unclear. The source is a human patient who received an intestinal transplant, so some T cells may come from the graft donor. The sequenced sample was ileum tissue, obtained roughly 200 days after intestinal transplant. The CDR3 nucleotides are TGTGCCAGCAGCCAATTTAACATTGAAGCTTTCTTT. Encoded protein: CASSQFNIEAFF. Drawing the rest from reference TRBV14 and TRBJ1-1, the complete variable domain is EAGVTQFPSHSVIEKGQTVTLRCDPISGHDNLYWYRRVMGKEIKFLLHFVKESKQDESGMPNNRFLAERTGGTYSTLKVQPAELEDSGVYFCASSQFNIEAFFGQGTRLTVV.